These 12 T cell receptor beta chains were sequenced from one sample in a study of blood T cells in healthy people across ages. A sample-barcoded 5' primer and a J-beta primer mix were used in a second PCR of roughly 7 to 11 cycles. TCRdb called the 5' RACE reads again in MiXCR, with one record for every CDR3 protein. Of approximately 850,000 distinct CDR3 sequences detected, 55% to 75% appear once; the ten largest clones hold over 20%. Sequenced input: blood. Receptors were obtained from a man aged 25 to 40 in good health.

The chain joins TRBV4-3 to TRBJ2-7, with 9 positions matching TRBD2. The germline V gene encodes CDR1 LGHNA and CDR2 YSLEER. The CDR3 loop spans 18 amino acids. V gave up 2 bases and J gave up 7 bases; unmatched junction bases: 18. DNA for the CDR3: TGCGCCAGCAGCCAACCTACCAGAGGACTAGCGCAGTACGATGAGCAGTACTTC. Protein sequence: CASSQPTRGLAQYDEQYF.

J is TRBJ1-4 and V is TRBV2; D is ambiguous. Trimming removed 8 bases from V and 9 bases from J, with 16 bases in between. The CDR3 runs 13 residues. The germline V gene encodes CDR1 SNHLY and CDR2 FYNNEI. The chain's CDR3 is CASYPGGGQKLFF. For the CDR3, the DNA is TGTGCCAGCTATCCGGGAGGTGGACAAAAACTGTTTTTT.

This clonotype came up a few times. The chain links TRBV7-9 to TRBJ1-5; TRBD1 is a possible D gene (5 bases). V was cut by 5 bases and J by 3 bases, with 11 bases left in between. Germline-derived CDR1 and CDR2 are SEHNR and FQNEAQ (reference sequence). The CDR3 contains 14 residues. CDR3: CASSRGGYNQPQHF. The CDR3 bases are TGTGCCAGCAGCCGGGGGGGGTACAATCAGCCCCAGCATTTT. Together with reference TRBV7-9 and TRBJ1-5, the CDR3 gives the full variable domain: DTGVSQNPRHKITKRGQNVTFRCDPISEHNRLYWYRQTLGQGPEFLTYFQNEAQLEKSRLLSDRFSAERPKGSFSTLEIQRTEQGDSAMYLCASSRGGYNQPQHFGDGTRLSIL.

The genes are TRBV6-5 and TRBJ2-2; 8 nucleotides agree with TRBD1. The V gene's germline CDR1 is MNHEY and CDR2 SVGAGI. CDR3 length: 15 amino acids. The V and J ends lost 6 bases and 2 bases, in that order; junction bases with no gene match: 5. This chain's CDR3 is CASSLGQVNTGELFF. The CDR3, as DNA: TGTGCCAGCAGCTTGGGACAGGTCAACACCGGGGAGCTGTTTTTT.

This CDR3 is CASSQQLGTEGTQYF. CDR3 DNA sequence: TGTGCCAGCAGCCAGCAACTAGGGACCGAGGGGACCCAGTACTTC. The chain is built from TRBV3-1 and TRBJ2-5; D could derive from TRBD1 or TRBD2 (5 bases each). This CDR3 is 15 amino acids long. CDR1 is LGHDT and CDR2 is YNNKEL in the germline V gene (reference sequence). Trimming left V 3 bases short and J 7 bases short, with 18 bases between.

This rearrangement joins TRBV20-1 to TRBJ2-7, with 10 bases aligning to TRBD2. The tail of the sequence fits TRBJ2-5 better, so the J call may be wrong. Germline values: CDR1 DFQATT, CDR2 SNEGSKA (reference sequence). CDR3 size: 14 residues. CDR3 sequence reads: CSAPALAGKETQYF. CDR3 in DNA: TGCAGTGCTCCAGCACTAGCGGGGAAGGAGACCCAGTACTTC.

This chain joins TRBV27 and TRBJ2-5, with D possibly matching TRBD2 (6 bases). The V end was cut by 7 bases, the J end by 1 base, with 16 bases between. Germline assignment: CDR1 MNHEY and CDR2 SMNVEV (reference sequence). The CDR3 runs to 15 residues. DNA for the CDR3: TGTGCCAGCAAACGTACGGGAGACCCCCAAGAGACCCAGTACTTC. Residues: CASKRTGDPQETQYF.

With regard to this clonotype: Being one base from a much bigger clone, this may be a read error. This chain links TRBV6-2 or TRBV6-3 with TRBJ2-5; D remains unclear. The J call is in doubt because the DNA end fits TRBJ2-7 better. This CDR3 spans 13 amino acids. Germline assignment: CDR1 MNHEY and CDR2 SVGEGT. The CDR3 bases are TGTGCCAGCAGTTATCCCGACACCTACGAGCAGTACTTC. Protein sequence: CASSYPDTYEQYF.

J is TRBJ2-1 and V is TRBV28; D is uncertain. CDR3 length: 13 amino acids. Trimming took 11 bases from V and 7 from J, leaving 18 bases between them. CDR1 is MDHEN and CDR2 is SYDVKM in the germline V gene. CDR3 amino acids: CAGKVPIGNEQFF. CDR3 coding DNA: TGTGCCGGCAAAGTCCCCATTGGGAATGAGCAGTTCTTC.

This clonotype came up a few times. The chain joins TRBV6-2 or TRBV6-3 to TRBJ2-1; 7 nucleotides match TRBD1. The CDR3 contains 14 residues. Germline-derived CDR1 and CDR2 are MNHEY and SVGEGT. V dropped 4 bases and J dropped 3; count of bases not matched to a gene: 3. CDR3 nucleotide sequence: TGTGCCAGCAGTTCCGGGACAGACTACAATGAGCAGTTCTTC. This gives the protein CASSSGTDYNEQFF.

This clonotype showed up just a few times. In DNA, the CDR3 is TGTGCCAGCACCCTCCCGGGGCGGCAAAACATTCAGTACTTC. Translation: CASTLPGRQNIQYF. The V call is TRBV7-2, the J call TRBJ2-4; D possibly uses TRBD1 or TRBD2 (5 bases each). Germline assignment: CDR1 SGHTA and CDR2 FQGNSA. CDR3 length: 14 amino acids. V lost 7 bases, J lost 5 bases, and 15 bases lay in between.

A single count supports this clonotype. V gene TRBV5-1 combines with J gene TRBJ2-5, with 8 bases identical to TRBD1. The end of the DNA fits TRBJ2-7 better, so the J call may be wrong. The CDR3 contains 17 residues. Germline V CDR1 and CDR2: SGHRS, YFSETQ. The CDR3 here is CASSLLTYRTGFGEQYF. The CDR3 DNA follows: TGCGCCAGCAGCTTGCTGACCTATAGGACAGGGTTCGGCGAGCAGTACTTC.